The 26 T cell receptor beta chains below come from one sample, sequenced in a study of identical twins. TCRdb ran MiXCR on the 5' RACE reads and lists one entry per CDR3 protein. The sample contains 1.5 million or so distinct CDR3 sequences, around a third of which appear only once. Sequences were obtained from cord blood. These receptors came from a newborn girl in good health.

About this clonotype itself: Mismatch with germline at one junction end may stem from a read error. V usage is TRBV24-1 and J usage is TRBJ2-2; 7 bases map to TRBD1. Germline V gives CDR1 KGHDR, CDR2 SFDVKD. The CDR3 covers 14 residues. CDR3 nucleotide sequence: TGTGCCATCAGTGATCACAGGGGAACCGGGGAGCTGTTTTTT. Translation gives CAISDHRGTGELFF.

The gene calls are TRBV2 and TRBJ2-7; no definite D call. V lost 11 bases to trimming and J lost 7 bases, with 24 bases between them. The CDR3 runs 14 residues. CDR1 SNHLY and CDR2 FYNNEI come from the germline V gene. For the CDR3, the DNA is TGTGCCCTCATGGGTACTTTCTCCTACAATGAGCAGTACTTC. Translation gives CALMGTFSYNEQYF.

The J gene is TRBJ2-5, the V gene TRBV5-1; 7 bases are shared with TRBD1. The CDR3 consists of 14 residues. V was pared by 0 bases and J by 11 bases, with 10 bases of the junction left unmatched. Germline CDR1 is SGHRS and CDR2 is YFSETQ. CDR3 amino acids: CASSLVGTANEQYF. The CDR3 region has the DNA TGCGCCAGCAGCTTGGTTGGGACAGCGAATGAGCAGTACTTC.

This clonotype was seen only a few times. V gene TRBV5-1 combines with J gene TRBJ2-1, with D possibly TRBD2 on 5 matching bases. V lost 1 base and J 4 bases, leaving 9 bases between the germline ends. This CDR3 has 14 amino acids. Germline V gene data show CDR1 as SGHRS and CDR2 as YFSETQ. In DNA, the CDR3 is TGCGCCAGCAGCTTGCAAAGCGGTTACAATGAGCAGTTCTTC. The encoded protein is CASSLQSGYNEQFF.

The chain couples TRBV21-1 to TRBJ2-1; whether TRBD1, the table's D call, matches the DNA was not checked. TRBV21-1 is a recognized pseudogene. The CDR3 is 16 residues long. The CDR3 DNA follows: TGTGCCAGCAGCGAAGAGCGTTCAACAGGGCAAGAGACCCAGTTCTTC. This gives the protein CASSEERSTGQETQFF.

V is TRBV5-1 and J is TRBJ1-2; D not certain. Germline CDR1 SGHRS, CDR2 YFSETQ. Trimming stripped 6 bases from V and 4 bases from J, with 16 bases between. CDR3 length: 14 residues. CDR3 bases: TGCGCCAGCACCTGGGGTTTTGTTCCCTATGGCTACACCTTC. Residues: CASTWGFVPYGYTF.

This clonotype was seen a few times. The CDR3 is CASSLLAGAEQYF. CDR3 DNA sequence: TGTGCCAGCAGCTTACTAGCGGGAGCCGAGCAGTACTTC. The chain is built from TRBV5-4 and TRBJ2-5; TRBD2 agrees at 11 bases. The J call is uncertain, as TRBJ2-7 better fits the DNA end. This CDR3 has 13 amino acids. Germline V CDR1 and CDR2: SGHNT, YYREEE (reference sequence).

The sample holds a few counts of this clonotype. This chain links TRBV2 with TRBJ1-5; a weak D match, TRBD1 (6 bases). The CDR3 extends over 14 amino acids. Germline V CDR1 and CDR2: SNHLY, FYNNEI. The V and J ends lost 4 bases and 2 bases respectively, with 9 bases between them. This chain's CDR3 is CASSAGEGNQPQHF. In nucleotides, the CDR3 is TGTGCCAGCAGTGCAGGGGAGGGCAATCAGCCCCAGCATTTT.

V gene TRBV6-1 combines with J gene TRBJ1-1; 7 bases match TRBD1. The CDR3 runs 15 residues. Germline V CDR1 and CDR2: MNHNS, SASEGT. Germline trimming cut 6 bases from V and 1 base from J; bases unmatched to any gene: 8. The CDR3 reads CASSEIHRGNTEAFF. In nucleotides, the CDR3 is TGTGCCAGCAGCGAAATCCACAGGGGGAACACTGAAGCTTTCTTT.

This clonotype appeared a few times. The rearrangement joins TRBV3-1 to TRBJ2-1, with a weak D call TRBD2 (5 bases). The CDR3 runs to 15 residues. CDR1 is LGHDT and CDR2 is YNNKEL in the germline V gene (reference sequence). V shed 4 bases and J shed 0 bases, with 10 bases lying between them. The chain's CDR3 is CASSLGLYSYNEQFF. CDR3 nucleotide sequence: TGTGCCAGCAGCCTCGGACTGTACTCCTACAATGAGCAGTTCTTC.

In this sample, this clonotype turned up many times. This chain's CDR3 is CASSSGGLTKNIQYF. CDR3 in DNA: TGTGCCAGCAGCTCGGGGGGACTTACCAAAAACATTCAGTACTTC. The chain uses TRBV12-3 or TRBV12-4 and TRBJ2-4; 7 positions match TRBD2. V dropped 6 bases and J dropped 2; count of bases not matched to a gene: 7. CDR3 length: 15 amino acids.

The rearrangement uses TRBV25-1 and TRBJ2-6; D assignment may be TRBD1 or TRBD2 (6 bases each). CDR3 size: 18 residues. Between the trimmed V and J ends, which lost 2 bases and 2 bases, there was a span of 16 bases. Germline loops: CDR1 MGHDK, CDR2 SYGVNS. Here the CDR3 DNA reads TGTGCCAGCAGTGAACCCCGGGGGACAACGGCTGGGGCCAACGTCCTGACTTTC. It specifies CASSEPRGTTAGANVLTF.

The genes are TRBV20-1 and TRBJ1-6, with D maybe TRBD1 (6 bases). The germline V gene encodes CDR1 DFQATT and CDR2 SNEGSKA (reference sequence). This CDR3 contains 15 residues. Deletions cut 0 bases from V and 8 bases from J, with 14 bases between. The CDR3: CSARDQNREYSPLHF. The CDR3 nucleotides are TGCAGTGCTAGAGATCAGAACAGGGAATATTCACCCCTCCACTTT.

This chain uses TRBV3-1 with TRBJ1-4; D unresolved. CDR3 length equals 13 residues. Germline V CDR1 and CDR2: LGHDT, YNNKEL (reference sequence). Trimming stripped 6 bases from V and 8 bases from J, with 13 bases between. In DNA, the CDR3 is TGTGCCAGCAGGGCCGGGCCCCGGGAAAAACTGTTTTTT. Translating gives CASRAGPREKLFF.

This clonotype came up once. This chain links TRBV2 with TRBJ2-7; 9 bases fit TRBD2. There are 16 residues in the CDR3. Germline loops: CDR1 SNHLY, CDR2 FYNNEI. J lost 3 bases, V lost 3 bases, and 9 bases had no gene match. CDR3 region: CASSDASGVLLYEQYF. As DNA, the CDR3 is TGTGCCAGCAGTGACGCTAGCGGGGTCCTTCTCTACGAGCAGTACTTC.

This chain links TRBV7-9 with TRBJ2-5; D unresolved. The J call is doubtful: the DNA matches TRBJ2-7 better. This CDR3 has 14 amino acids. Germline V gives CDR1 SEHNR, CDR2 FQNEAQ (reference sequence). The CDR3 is CASSLDVPLYEQYF. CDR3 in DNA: TGTGCCAGCAGCTTAGATGTCCCTCTCTACGAGCAGTACTTC.

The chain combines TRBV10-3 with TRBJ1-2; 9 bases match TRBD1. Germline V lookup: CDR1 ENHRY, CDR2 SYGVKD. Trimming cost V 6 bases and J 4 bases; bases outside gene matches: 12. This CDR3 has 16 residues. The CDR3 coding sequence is TGTGCCATCAGCCTAGGGGGACAGGGTCTTGTCTATGGCTACACCTTC. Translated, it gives CAISLGGQGLVYGYTF.

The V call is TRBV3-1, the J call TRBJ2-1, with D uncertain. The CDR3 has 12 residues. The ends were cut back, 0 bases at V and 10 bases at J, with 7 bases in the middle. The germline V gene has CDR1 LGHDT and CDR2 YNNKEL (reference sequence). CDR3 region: CASSQEWREQFF. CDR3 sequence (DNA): TGTGCCAGCAGCCAAGAATGGCGGGAGCAGTTCTTC.

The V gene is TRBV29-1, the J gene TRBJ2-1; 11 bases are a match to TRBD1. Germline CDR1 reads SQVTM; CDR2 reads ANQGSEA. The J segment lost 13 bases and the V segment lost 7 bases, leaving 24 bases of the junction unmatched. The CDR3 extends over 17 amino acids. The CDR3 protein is CSAYEFSGQGVDGTQFF. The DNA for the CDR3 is TGCAGCGCTTATGAATTTTCGGGACAGGGGGTGGACGGGACCCAGTTCTTC.

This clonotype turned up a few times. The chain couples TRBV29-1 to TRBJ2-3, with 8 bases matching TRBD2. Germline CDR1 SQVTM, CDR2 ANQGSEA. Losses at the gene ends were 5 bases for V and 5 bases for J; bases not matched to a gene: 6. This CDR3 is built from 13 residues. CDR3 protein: CSVWSGSGDTQYF. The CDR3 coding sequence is TGCAGCGTTTGGAGCGGGAGTGGAGATACGCAGTATTTT.

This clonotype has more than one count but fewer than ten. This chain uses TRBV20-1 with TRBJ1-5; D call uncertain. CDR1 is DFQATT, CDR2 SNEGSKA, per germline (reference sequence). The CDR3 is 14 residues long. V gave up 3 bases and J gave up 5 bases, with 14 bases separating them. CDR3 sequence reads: CSASAPERDQPQHF. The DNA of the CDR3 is TGCAGTGCTAGCGCACCAGAGCGGGATCAGCCCCAGCATTTT.

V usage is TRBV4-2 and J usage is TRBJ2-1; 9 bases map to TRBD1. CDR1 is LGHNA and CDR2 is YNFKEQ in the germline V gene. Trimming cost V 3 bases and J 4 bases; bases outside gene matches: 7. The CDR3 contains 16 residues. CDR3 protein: CASSHLMGQGYNEQFF. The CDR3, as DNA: TGTGCCAGCAGCCACCTCATGGGACAGGGATACAATGAGCAGTTCTTC.

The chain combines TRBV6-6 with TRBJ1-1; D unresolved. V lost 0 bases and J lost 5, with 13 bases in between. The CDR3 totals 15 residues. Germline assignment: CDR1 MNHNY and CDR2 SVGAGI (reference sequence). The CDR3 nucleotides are TGTGCCAGCAGTTACTCGATTTGGGGTCGGACTGAAGCTTTCTTT. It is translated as CASSYSIWGRTEAFF.

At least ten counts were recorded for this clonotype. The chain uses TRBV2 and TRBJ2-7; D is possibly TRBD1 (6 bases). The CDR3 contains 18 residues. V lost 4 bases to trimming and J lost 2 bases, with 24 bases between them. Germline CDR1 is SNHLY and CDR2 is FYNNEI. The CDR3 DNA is TGTGCCAGCAGTGCTCTACTGGGGACACTCTTCCGTACCTACGAGCAGTACTTC. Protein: CASSALLGTLFRTYEQYF. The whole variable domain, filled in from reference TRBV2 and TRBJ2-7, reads EPEVTQTPSHQVTQMGQEVILRCVPISNHLYFYWYRQILGQKVEFLVSFYNNEISEKSEIFDDQFSVERPDGSNFTLKIRSTKLEDSAMYFCASSALLGTLFRTYEQYFGPGTRLTVT.

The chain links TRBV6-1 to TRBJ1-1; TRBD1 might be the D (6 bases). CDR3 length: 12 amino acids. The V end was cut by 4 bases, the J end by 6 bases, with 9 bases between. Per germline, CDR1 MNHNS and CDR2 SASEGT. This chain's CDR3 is CASSAGGAEAFF. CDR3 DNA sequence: TGTGCCAGCAGTGCGGGGGGCGCTGAAGCTTTCTTT.

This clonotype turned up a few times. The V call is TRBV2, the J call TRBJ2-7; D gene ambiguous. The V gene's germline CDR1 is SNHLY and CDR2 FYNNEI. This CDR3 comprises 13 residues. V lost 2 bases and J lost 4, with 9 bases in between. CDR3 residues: CASSEPDIYEQYF. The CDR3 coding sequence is TGTGCCAGCAGTGAACCAGATATATACGAGCAGTACTTC.